Presented here are 9 T cell receptor beta chains from one specimen sequenced in a study of T cells expressing NK-cell markers (dated by TCRdb to 2020 to 2021). Libraries were made using 5' RACE. The sequencer listed for this sample is Illumina HiSeq 2000. The reads underwent TCRdb reprocessing, giving one record for each CDR3 protein sequence and no DNA. This sample's table carries 150,000 to 180,000 distinct CDR3 sequences. 37% of the sample is taken by the ten largest. The sample consisted of blood T cells: a sorted CD56 or NKG2C T cell subset, CD4+ or CD8+ T cells, or bulk PBMC T cells (not recorded which). These receptors all come from a woman between 45 and 60 years old in good health. Donor details come from another sample of the same person, matched by shared clones.

The rearrangement joins TRBV30 to TRBJ2-2. The CDR3 spans 11 residues. Germline CDR1 GTSNPN, CDR2 SVGIG (reference sequence). The CDR3 sequence: CAWSARGELFF.

The chain joins TRBV24-1 to TRBJ2-3; the TRBD2 assignment by TCRdb is unverifiable without DNA. In germline, CDR1 is KGHDR, CDR2 SFDVKD. The CDR3 runs 16 residues. CDR3 loop: CATSDLRGGLTDTQYF.

CDR3 residues: CASSGWATDTQYF. This chain links TRBV2 with TRBJ2-3. The CDR3 loop spans 13 amino acids. The germline CDR1 and CDR2 sequences are SNHLY and FYNNEI. The variable domain in full, completed from reference TRBV2 and TRBJ2-3, reads EPEVTQTPSHQVTQMGQEVILRCVPISNHLYFYWYRQILGQKVEFLVSFYNNEISEKSEIFDDQFSVERPDGSNFTLKIRSTKLEDSAMYFCASSGWATDTQYFGPGTRLTVL.

Here the CDR3 reads CATGPLISSYNEQFF. The V call is TRBV15, the J call TRBJ2-1; TCRdb designates TRBD1, a call that cannot be tested without DNA. The germline CDR1 and CDR2 sequences are LNHNV and YYDKDF (reference sequence). This CDR3 region has 15 residues.

This chain uses TRBV11-2 with TRBJ2-1. The CDR3 sequence is 11 residues long. Germline V lookup: CDR1 SGHAT, CDR2 FQNNGV. This chain's CDR3 is CASSLVDEQFF. The full variable domain, completed using reference TRBV11-2 and TRBJ2-1, is EAGVAQSPRYKIIEKRQSVAFWCNPISGHATLYWYQQILGQGPKLLIQFQNNGVVDDSQLPKDRFSAERLKGVDSTLKIQPAKLEDSAVYLCASSLVDEQFFGPGTRLTVL.

The V and J genes are TRBV4-1 and TRBJ2-7; TCRdb names TRBD1, which stays unverified in the absence of DNA. CDR1 is MGHRA, CDR2 YSYEKL, per germline. The CDR3 spans 16 residues. CDR3 amino acids: CASSQEGTGGTYEQYF.

This chain joins TRBV25-1 and TRBJ2-1; TCRdb indicates TRBD2, and absent DNA this call remains unverified. Looked up from germline, CDR1 is MGHDK and CDR2 is SYGVNS. This CDR3 has 17 amino acids. The CDR3 protein is CASSPNRDSRSYNEQFF. Drawing the rest from reference TRBV25-1 and TRBJ2-1, the complete variable domain is EADIYQTPRYLVIGTGKKITLECSQTMGHDKMYWYQQDPGMELHLIHYSYGVNSTEKGDLSSESTVSRIRTEHFPLTLESARPSHTSQYLCASSPNRDSRSYNEQFFGPGTRLTVL.

V and J are TRBV11-2 and TRBJ2-2. This CDR3 spans 14 amino acids. CDR1 and CDR2 from the germline V gene are SGHAT and FQNNGV. Here the CDR3 reads CASSLDLDPGELFF.

The CDR3 loop reads CASSYRQGSGELFF. J is TRBJ2-2 and V is TRBV6-5; TCRdb's D call, TRBD1, is unchecked because there is no DNA. CDR1 and CDR2 from the germline V gene are MNHEY and SVGAGI. This CDR3 has 14 residues.